The 16 T cell receptor beta chains listed next were all sequenced from one sample in a study of CD8 T cells in Susac syndrome. RNA in amounts of roughly 0.5 to 1 ug was reverse transcribed with random hexamers. Via MiXCR, TCRdb re-called the immunoSEQ multiplex PCR reads, giving one row per CDR3 protein. The sample lists approximately 190,000 distinct CDR3 sequences; 90% to 97% were seen once. The sample taken for sequencing was CD4+ T cells from PBMCs. The receptor source for this set is a human donor with Susac syndrome.

The J gene is TRBJ2-3, the V gene TRBV4-1, with D hard to call. This CDR3 region has 13 residues. CDR1 is MGHRA, CDR2 YSYEKL, per germline. V was cut by 1 base and J by 3 bases, with 5 bases left in between. The CDR3 reads CASSQAWTDTQYF. CDR3 nucleotides: TGCGCCAGCAGCCAAGCTTGGACAGATACGCAGTATTTT.

The CDR3 DNA sequence: TGTGCCTGGAGTGTACTGCAGGGGATAGAGACCCAGTACTTC. Translation: CAWSVLQGIETQYF. The chain employs TRBV30 and TRBJ2-5, with a weak D call TRBD1 (6 bases). V lost 0 bases to trimming and J lost 4 bases, with 12 bases between them. This CDR3 is 14 amino acids long. The germline CDR1 and CDR2 sequences are GTSNPN and SVGIG (reference sequence). The full variable domain, completed using reference TRBV30 and TRBJ2-5, is SQTIHQWPATLVQPVGSPLSLECTVEGTSNPNLYWYRQAAGRGLQLLFYSVGIGQISSEVPQNLSASRPQDRQFILSSKKLLLSDSGFYLCAWSVLQGIETQYFGPGTRLLVL.

As DNA, the CDR3 is TGTGCCAGCAGCCCAGGGACAGCCGAACTGACTTTCTTT. This encodes CASSPGTAELTFF. J is TRBJ1-1 and V is TRBV12-3 or TRBV12-4; TRBD1 matches 7 bases. The CDR3 contains 13 residues. The V segment lost 6 bases and the J segment 12 bases; nucleotides outside the gene matches: 13.

The chain employs TRBV19 and TRBJ2-1; 9 bases are shared with TRBD2. The ends lost 6 bases at V and 4 bases at J; junction bases unmatched: 7. CDR1 and CDR2 (germline): LNHDA, SQIVND (reference sequence). CDR3 size: 15 residues. CDR3 amino acids: CASSRIAGEYNEQFF. The DNA for the CDR3 is TGTGCCAGTAGCAGGATAGCGGGGGAGTACAATGAGCAGTTCTTC.

This clonotype has just one count. The CDR3 reads CASRKKGVETQYF. The DNA for the CDR3 is TGTGCCAGCAGGAAAAAGGGGGTTGAGACCCAGTACTTC. This chain connects TRBV5-6 to TRBJ2-5; possible D gene TRBD1, 6 bases. The CDR3 totals 13 residues. Germline-derived CDR1 and CDR2 are SGHDT and YYEEEE. Deletions cut 5 bases from V and 5 bases from J, with 13 bases between.

The gene calls are TRBV4-1 and TRBJ2-1; 9 bases agree with TRBD2. V gave up 3 bases and J gave up 3 bases; unmatched junction bases: 3. This CDR3 region has 15 residues. Per germline, CDR1 MGHRA and CDR2 YSYEKL. Here the CDR3 DNA reads TGCGCCAGCAGCCAGCTGACTAGCGGCTACAATGAGCAGTTCTTC. It encodes CASSQLTSGYNEQFF.

The chain combines TRBV7-2 with TRBJ2-1; possibly TRBD2 for D (6 bases). The CDR3 runs 10 residues. Germline loops: CDR1 SGHTA, CDR2 FQGNSA. Between the trimmed V and J ends, which lost 8 bases and 9 bases, there was a span of 8 bases. The CDR3 loop is CASAGPEQFF. CDR3 in DNA: TGTGCCAGCGCGGGACCTGAGCAGTTCTTC.

V gene TRBV6-6 combines with J gene TRBJ1-6; D is unresolved. Germline CDR1 and CDR2: MNHNY and SVGAGI (reference sequence). The V end lost 5 bases, the J end lost 6 bases, and 5 bases lay between the germline ends. The CDR3 is 12 amino acids. The CDR3 sequence is CASSAPNSPLHF. The CDR3 nucleotides are TGTGCCAGCAGTGCCCCTAATTCACCCCTCCACTTT.

The chain is built from TRBV9 and TRBJ2-3; D gene uncertain. The CDR3 runs 14 residues. With 0 bases removed from V and 4 bases from J, the gap between germline ends came to 9 bases. Per germline, CDR1 SGDLS and CDR2 YYNGEE. The CDR3 DNA reads as TGTGCCAGCAGCGTAGCTGATGGGGCAGATACGCAGTATTTT. This codes for CASSVADGADTQYF.

The chain joins TRBV29-1 to TRBJ1-1; tentatively, D is TRBD1 (6 bases). The ends were cut back, 3 bases at V and 1 base at J, with 18 bases in the middle. Looked up from germline, CDR1 is SQVTM and CDR2 is ANQGSEA. This CDR3 spans 16 amino acids. The CDR3 reads CSVEVGALEGNTEAFF. CDR3 coding DNA: TGCAGCGTTGAGGTGGGGGCCCTCGAAGGGAACACTGAAGCTTTCTTT.

The chain employs TRBV4-3 and TRBJ2-1; 12 bases are a match to TRBD2. CDR1 is LGHNA, CDR2 YSLEER, per germline. V gave up 1 base and J gave up 8 bases; unmatched junction bases: 9. This CDR3 has 17 residues. The CDR3 DNA follows: TGCGCCAGCAGCCAAGGGATTCTAGCGGGGGGGTTAGATGAGCAGTTCTTC. Encoded protein: CASSQGILAGGLDEQFF.

The V gene is TRBV20-1, the J gene TRBJ1-1; D remains ambiguous. The CDR3 consists of 13 residues. V lost 2 bases and J 0 bases, leaving 7 bases between the germline ends. CDR1 is DFQATT and CDR2 is SNEGSKA in the germline V gene (reference sequence). CDR3 bases: TGCAGTGCTAGAACTACTATGAACACTGAAGCTTTCTTT. Translated: CSARTTMNTEAFF.

The V gene is TRBV25-1, the J gene TRBJ2-3; D might be TRBD2 (7 bases). V was pared by 8 bases and J by 10 bases, with 22 bases between. CDR3 length: 14 residues. CDR1 and CDR2 (germline): MGHDK, SYGVNS. The CDR3 DNA sequence: TGTGCCAGCCGGGGGGCGGGTCCCATAAATGCGCAGTATTTT. Translating gives CASRGAGPINAQYF.

The sample holds a few counts of this clonotype. The chain links TRBV18 to TRBJ2-7; 8 bases match TRBD1. This CDR3 is 12 amino acids long. From germline, CDR1 is KGHSH and CDR2 LQKENI. Trimming cost V 5 bases and J 6 bases; bases outside gene matches: 3. The CDR3 region is CASSGQGSEQYF. As DNA, the CDR3 is TGTGCCAGCTCAGGACAGGGTTCCGAGCAGTACTTC.

The chain uses TRBV6-5 and TRBJ1-1; a possible D gene is TRBD1 (5 bases). Germline CDR1 is MNHEY and CDR2 is SVGAGI. The V end was cut by 2 bases, the J end by 1 base, with 11 bases between. The CDR3 length is 15 residues. CDR3 residues: CASSYSAGGNTEAFF. DNA of the CDR3: TGTGCCAGCAGTTACAGCGCCGGGGGGAACACTGAAGCTTTCTTT.

This clonotype has a single count. The CDR3 protein is CSARDWGGFRLGTDTQYF. The CDR3, as DNA: TGCAGTGCTAGAGATTGGGGCGGTTTCAGACTGGGCACAGATACGCAGTATTTT. This chain links TRBV20-1 with TRBJ2-3, with D tentatively TRBD1 (5 bases). V was trimmed by 0 bases and J by 1 base, leaving 20 bases between them. CDR3 length: 18 residues. Germline V gene data show CDR1 as DFQATT and CDR2 as SNEGSKA (reference sequence).